A selection of T cell receptor beta chains follows, all from one sample in a study of T cell repertoires in cytomegalovirus infection. The antigens of these receptors remain unknown. A single record per CDR3 protein comes from TCRdb applying MiXCR to the reads. The repertoire has 700,000 to 900,000 distinct CDR3 sequences, about 27% of them found once; the top ten carry around 12%. The specimen comprised cultured CD8+ T cells from PBMCs, sampled from culture after CMV antigen stimulation. These receptors came from a human donor in good health (CMV status not recorded). Some clones in this sample may be carry-over from other donors' samples. Both conserved end residues are part of each CDR3. D genes are given only for firm matches. The listing skips clone size in some rows; elsewhere it reads once, few, many or a size class.

size,V,J,D,CDR3,DNA
.,TRBV4-1,TRBJ2-1,TRBD2,CASSQDWTSLVDNEQFF,TGCGCCAGCAGCCAAGATTGGACTAGCTTAGTAGACAATGAGCAGTTCTTC
few,TRBV20-1,TRBJ1-2,TRBD1,CSARDTVRTGGRTPTF,TGCAGTGCTAGAGATACAGTTCGCACAGGGGGGAGAACGCCCACCTTC
few,TRBV19,TRBJ1-1,.,CASSSQPNTEAFF,TGTGCCAGTAGTTCACAGCCGAACACTGAAGCTTTCTTT
.,TRBV6-5,TRBJ1-4,TRBD1,CASSGTGKYEKLFF,TGTGCCAGCAGTGGGACAGGGAAGTATGAAAAACTGTTTTTT
.,TRBV6-2/TRBV6-3,TRBJ2-5,.,CASSYEQLGTQYF,TGTGCCAGCAGTTACGAACAGCTCGGGACCCAGTACTTC
.,TRBV19,TRBJ2-7,TRBD2,CASSFGSGDYEQYF,TGTGCCAGTAGTTTTGGAAGCGGGGATTACGAGCAGTACTTC
few,TRBV7-6,TRBJ2-7,.,CASSDQEGRYSYEQYF,TGTGCCAGCAGCGACCAGGAGGGCAGGTACTCCTACGAGCAGTACTTC
.,TRBV28,TRBJ1-5,TRBD1,CASKGQGGYSNQPQHF,TGTGCCAGCAAGGGACAGGGGGGGTATAGCAATCAGCCCCAGCATTTT
few,TRBV18,TRBJ2-7,.,CASSPPTAYEQYF,TGTGCCAGCTCACCACCAACAGCCTACGAGCAGTACTTC
.,TRBV15,TRBJ2-3,TRBD2,CATSRDRRTSGGPSTDTQYF,TGTGCCACCAGCAGAGATCGGAGGACTAGCGGGGGGCCGAGCACAGATACGCAGTATTTT
.,TRBV6-1,TRBJ2-1,.,CASSYAIAGKVPYNEQFF,TGTGCCAGCAGTTACGCGATAGCCGGGAAGGTTCCCTACAATGAGCAGTTCTTC
.,TRBV12-3/TRBV12-4,TRBJ1-5,TRBD1,CASSRTGTGGNQPQHF,TGTGCCAGCAGCCGTACCGGGACAGGGGGCAATCAGCCCCAGCATTTT
few,TRBV10-3,TRBJ1-1,.,CAISESESVNTEAFF,TGTGCCATCAGTGAGTCCGAGTCAGTGAACACTGAAGCTTTCTTT
few,TRBV7-6,TRBJ2-1,TRBD2,CASSFSLRLAGGNEQFF,TGTGCCAGCAGCTTCTCACTCCGACTAGCGGGGGGGAATGAGCAGTTCTTC
.,TRBV5-1,TRBJ2-7,TRBD1,CASSLATGEFHEQYF,TGCGCCAGCAGCTTGGCGACAGGGGAGTTCCACGAGCAGTACTTC
.,TRBV11-2,TRBJ2-3,.,CASSLAGEPTDTQYF,TGTGCCAGCAGCTTAGCGGGGGAGCCCACAGATACGCAGTATTTT
many,TRBV7-2,TRBJ2-3,.,CASSFTGLRTDTQYF,TGTGCCAGCAGCTTTACAGGTCTACGCACAGATACGCAGTATTTT
few,TRBV7-9,TRBJ2-5,.,CASSLRVPAGETQYF,TGTGCCAGCAGCTTACGAGTTCCCGCTGGGGAGACCCAGTACTTC
.,TRBV6-1,TRBJ2-2,.,CASSERWTTYTGELFF,TGTGCCAGCAGTGAACGGTGGACAACGTACACCGGGGAGCTGTTTTTT
.,TRBV6-5,TRBJ1-2,.,CASSYSNRAAYGYTF,TGTGCCAGCAGTTACTCGAACAGGGCCGCCTATGGCTACACCTTC
few,TRBV19,TRBJ2-7,TRBD1,CASSAGQVYEQYF,TGTGCCAGTAGTGCTGGACAGGTCTACGAGCAGTACTTC
few,TRBV4-1,TRBJ1-1,TRBD1,CASSPRDSPNTEAFF,TGCGCCAGCAGCCCACGGGACAGCCCGAACACTGAAGCTTTCTTT
few,TRBV12-3/TRBV12-4,TRBJ1-2,.,CATVGVDYGYTF,TGTGCCACCGTCGGGGTGGACTATGGCTACACCTTC
many,TRBV7-3,TRBJ2-1,TRBD2,CASSLGLAGPNEQFF,TGTGCCAGCAGCTTAGGACTAGCGGGTCCCAATGAGCAGTTCTTC
.,TRBV19,TRBJ2-2,.,CASSIDPISWTGELFF,TGTGCCAGTAGTATTGACCCAATCTCATGGACCGGGGAGCTGTTTTTT
.,TRBV23-1,TRBJ1-1,.,CARNSGAVGTEAFF,TGCGCCAGAAATTCAGGGGCGGTCGGCACTGAAGCTTTCTTT
few,TRBV6-5,TRBJ2-2,TRBD1,CASSFSPGQGFIGELFF,TGTGCCAGCAGTTTTTCCCCGGGACAGGGGTTTATCGGGGAGCTGTTTTTT
.,TRBV6-6,TRBJ2-1,TRBD1,CASSSRGFDSYNEQFF,TGTGCCAGCAGCAGCAGGGGGTTCGACTCCTACAATGAGCAGTTCTTC
many,TRBV7-8,TRBJ2-2,.,CASSTPGHNTGELFF,TGTGCCAGCAGCACCCCGGGACACAACACCGGGGAGCTGTTTTTT
.,TRBV20-1,TRBJ2-7,.,CSARSRAGVNFYEQYF,TGCAGTGCTAGATCCCGGGCAGGGGTAAACTTCTACGAGCAGTACTTC
few,TRBV19,TRBJ2-7,.,CASSIDLWEETYEQYF,TGTGCCAGTAGTATAGATCTATGGGAGGAGACCTACGAGCAGTACTTC
.,TRBV6-6,TRBJ2-1,.,CASSYGESPSSYNEQFF,TGTGCCAGCAGTTACGGGGAATCCCCTTCCTCCTACAATGAGCAGTTCTTC
.,TRBV27,TRBJ2-3,TRBD2,CASRTIAGGVDTQYF,TGTGCCAGCAGAACTATAGCGGGGGGTGTCGATACGCAGTATTTT
few,TRBV12-3/TRBV12-4,TRBJ1-4,TRBD1,CASSRTGGVEKLFF,TGTGCCAGCAGCAGGACAGGGGGCGTTGAAAAACTGTTTTTT
many,TRBV7-2,TRBJ2-3,.,CASSSDSAQYF,TGTGCCAGCAGCTCGGACAGTGCGCAGTATTTT
.,TRBV10-3,TRBJ2-2,.,CAISEGHGGTGELFF,TGTGCCATCAGTGAGGGACACGGCGGGACCGGGGAGCTGTTTTTT
.,TRBV6-6,TRBJ1-1,.,CASSRGPRELFTEAFF,TGTGCCAGCAGCCGGGGACCGCGGGAATTATTCACTGAAGCTTTCTTT